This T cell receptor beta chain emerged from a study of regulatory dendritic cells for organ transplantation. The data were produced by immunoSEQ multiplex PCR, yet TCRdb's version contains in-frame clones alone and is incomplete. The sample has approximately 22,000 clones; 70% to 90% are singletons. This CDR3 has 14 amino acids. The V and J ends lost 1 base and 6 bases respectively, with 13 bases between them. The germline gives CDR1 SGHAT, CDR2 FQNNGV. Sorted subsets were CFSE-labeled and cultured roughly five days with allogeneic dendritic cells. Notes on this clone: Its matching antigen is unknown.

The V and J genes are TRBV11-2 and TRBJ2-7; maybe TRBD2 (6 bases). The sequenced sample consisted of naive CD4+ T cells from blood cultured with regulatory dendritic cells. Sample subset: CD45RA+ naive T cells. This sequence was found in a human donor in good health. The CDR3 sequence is CASSLGGRPLEQYF. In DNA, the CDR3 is TGTGCCAGCAGCTTAGGAGGGAGGCCCCTCGAGCAGTACTTC.